What follows describes a single T cell receptor (beta chain). The data were taken from a study of blood T cell repertoires in COVID-19. Study-level information: T cells, B-cell-depleted T cells, or PBMCs provided the cDNA or gDNA that served as material.

In the authors' methods: Estimation of nucleated cell counts was performed using reference gene primer amplification. The assay was immunoSEQ multiplex PCR, and TCRdb's table has in-frame clones only and misses some. Clone size and the V and J calls come from that table; the DNA yielded D and trimming. This sample carries 250,000 to 350,000 clones, approximately 90% of them seen once, and the ten largest clones take 3.5% to 4%. The CDR3 runs to 14 residues. CDR1 is MNHEY and CDR2 is SVGEGT in the germline V gene. Trimming pared 5 bases from V and 6 bases from J, leaving 14 bases between. V is TRBV6-2 or TRBV6-3 and J is TRBJ1-5; unclear D gene. Sequencing used peripheral blood. The sequence was obtained from a woman in her forties or fifties with active or convalescent COVID-19. The chain's CDR3 is CASSPLRFFQPQHF. The CDR3 nucleotides are TGTGCCAGCAGTCCCTTGCGGTTCTTTCAGCCCCAGCATTTT.